The T cell receptor (beta chain) described here comes from a study of cytomegalovirus exposure and HLA in healthy donors. Turning to this clone: The antigen is unknown.

Study-wide points: Many donors shared some public TCRs, even though most TCR sequences were rare. Diagnosis of cytomegalovirus status made by the classifier reportedly showed high specificity and sensitivity. Subsequent analysis showed first-cohort TCR clusters tending to co-occur in more than 95 validation repertoires. The investigators catalogued 150 to 200 TCR beta chains as cytomegalovirus-associated.

The CDR3 runs to 15 residues. The V segment lost 6 bases and the J segment 2 bases; nucleotides outside the gene matches: 6. The germline V gene encodes CDR1 MNHEY and CDR2 SVGAGI. Profiled with immunoSEQ multiplex PCR; TCRdb holds only in-frame clones, not every one. The sample has about 200,000 clones, roughly 84% seen once. V gene TRBV6-5 combines with J gene TRBJ2-5; 10 nucleotides line up with TRBD1. This sequence was found in a young woman in good health and CMV-seropositive. Sequenced: PBMCs. The CDR3 nucleotides read TGTGCCAGCAGCCGAGGACAGGGGGTTCAAGAGACCCAGTACTTC. Translating gives CASSRGQGVQETQYF.